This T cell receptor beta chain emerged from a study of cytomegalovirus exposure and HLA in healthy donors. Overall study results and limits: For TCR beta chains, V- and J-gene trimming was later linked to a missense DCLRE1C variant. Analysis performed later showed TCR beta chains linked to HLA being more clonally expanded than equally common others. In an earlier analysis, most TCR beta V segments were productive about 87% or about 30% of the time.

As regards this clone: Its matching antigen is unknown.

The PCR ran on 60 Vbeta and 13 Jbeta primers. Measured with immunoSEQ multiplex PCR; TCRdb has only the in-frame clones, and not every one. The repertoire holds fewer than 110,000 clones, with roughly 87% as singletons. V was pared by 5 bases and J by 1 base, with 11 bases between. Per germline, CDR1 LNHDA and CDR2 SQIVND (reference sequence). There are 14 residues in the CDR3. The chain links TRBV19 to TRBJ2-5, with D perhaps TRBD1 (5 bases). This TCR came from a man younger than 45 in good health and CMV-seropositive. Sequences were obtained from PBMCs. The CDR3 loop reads CASSVQGTQETQYF. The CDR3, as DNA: TGTGCCAGTAGTGTCCAGGGTACCCAAGAGACCCAGTACTTC. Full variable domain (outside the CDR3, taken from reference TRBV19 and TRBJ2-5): DGGITQSPKYLFRKEGQNVTLSCEQNLNHDAMYWYRQDPGQGLRLIYYSQIVNDFQKGDIAEGYSVSREKKESFPLTVTSAQKNPTAFYLCASSVQGTQETQYFGPGTRLLVL.